These 2 T cell receptor beta chains originate from one sample sequenced in a study of identical twins. MiXCR was run by TCRdb on the 5' RACE reads, yielding one entry per CDR3 protein. The table has about 660,000 distinct CDR3 sequences, around 8.6% seen once. These data were also filed under a second study, of yellow fever vaccine responses in identical twins.

Sequenced: PBMCs. These receptor sequences come from a woman between 18 and 30 years old in good health.

This clonotype showed up many times. The V and J genes are TRBV11-2 and TRBJ2-3; 15 bases fit TRBD2. This CDR3 is 18 amino acids long. The trim removed 4 bases at V and 0 bases at J, leaving 5 bases unmatched. Germline CDR1 and CDR2: SGHAT and FQNNGV. The CDR3 DNA reads TGTGCCAGCAGCTCGGGGACTAGCGGGAGGACTAGCACAGATACGCAGTATTTT. It is translated as CASSSGTSGRTSTDTQYF.

J is TRBJ1-1 and V is TRBV7-3; 11 positions agree with TRBD1. The CDR3 has 14 residues. Losses at the gene ends were 5 bases for V and 5 bases for J; bases not matched to a gene: 4. The germline gives CDR1 SGHTA, CDR2 FQGTGA. The CDR3 DNA sequence: TGTGCCAGCAGCCAAGGGACAGGGGGAACTGAAGCTTTCTTT. Translating gives CASSQGTGGTEAFF. Combining the CDR3 with reference TRBV7-3 and TRBJ1-1 gives the whole variable domain GAGVSQTPSNKVTEKGKYVELRCDPISGHTALYWYRQSLGQGPEFLIYFQGTGAADDSGLPNDRFFAVRPEGSVSTLKIQRTERGDSAVYLCASSQGTGGTEAFFGQGTRLTVV.